These 7 T cell receptor beta chains were sequenced from one sample in a study of blood T cell repertoires in COVID-19. TCRdb keeps only in-frame clones here, not all; method: immunoSEQ multiplex PCR. The sample holds 40,000 to 55,000 clones, approximately 80% seen once. Sequenced material: peripheral blood. The origin of the receptors is a man in his 70s with acute or convalescent COVID-19.

The rearrangement uses TRBV2 and TRBJ1-1, with D possibly being TRBD1 (5 bases). From germline, CDR1 is SNHLY and CDR2 FYNNEI. Trimming left V 8 bases short and J 0 bases short, with 10 bases between. There are 13 residues in the CDR3. CDR3 protein: CASGLTVNTEAFF. In DNA form, the CDR3 reads TGTGCCAGCGGTTTGACAGTGAACACTGAAGCTTTCTTT.

Written as DNA, the CDR3 is TGTGCCACCAGTGATGGGGACAGGGGGGGTGAGCAGTTCTTC. Its protein product is CATSDGDRGGEQFF. The chain uses TRBV24-1 and TRBJ2-1, with 11 bases matching TRBD1. J lost 9 bases, V lost 3 bases, and 3 bases had no gene match. Germline V CDR1 and CDR2: KGHDR, SFDVKD. CDR3 length: 14 residues.

The genes are TRBV6-2 or TRBV6-3 and TRBJ2-4; 8 bases are a match to TRBD1. J lost 7 bases, V lost 1 base, and 12 bases had no gene match. This CDR3 spans 17 amino acids. The V gene's germline CDR1 is MNHEY and CDR2 SVGEGT. The CDR3 coding sequence is TGTGCCAGCAGTTACTTACTCGAGACAGGGGATTGGAACATTCAGTACTTC. It codes for CASSYLLETGDWNIQYF.

By sample fraction, this clone is medium-sized. The chain recombines TRBV6-6 with TRBJ2-1; tentatively, D is TRBD1 (6 bases). Trimming removed 5 bases from V and 4 bases from J, with 21 bases in between. The CDR3 length is 17 residues. Germline lookup yields CDR1 MNHNY and CDR2 SVGAGI (reference sequence). This CDR3 reads CASSPDRSGLTYNEQFF. The DNA for the CDR3 is TGTGCCAGCAGTCCCGACAGGAGCGGACTTACATACAATGAGCAGTTCTTC.

The chain couples TRBV5-6 to TRBJ1-1; D gene uncertain. The germline V gene has CDR1 SGHDT and CDR2 YYEEEE. This CDR3 has 13 amino acids. Trimming stripped 2 bases from V and 4 bases from J, with 9 bases between. The CDR3 coding sequence is TGTGCCAGCAGCTTTATAACTGGCACTGAAGCTTTCTTT. Translation: CASSFITGTEAFF.

The V gene is TRBV27, the J gene TRBJ1-2, with a possible D match to TRBD1 (5 bases). In germline, CDR1 is MNHEY, CDR2 SMNVEV (reference sequence). CDR3 length equals 15 residues. Deletions cut 2 bases from V and 3 bases from J, with 13 bases between. CDR3 nucleotide sequence: TGTGCCAGCAGTTTAGCAGGGAAGGAAGACTATGGCTACACCTTC. The encoded protein is CASSLAGKEDYGYTF.

The chain is built from TRBV10-2 and TRBJ2-7, with 10 bases matching TRBD2. CDR1 is WSHSY and CDR2 is SAAADI in the germline V gene. Germline trimming cut 2 bases from V and 4 bases from J; bases unmatched to any gene: 5. The CDR3 runs 15 residues. The CDR3 spells CASSEISGGRYEQYF. The CDR3 bases are TGCGCCAGCAGTGAGATTAGCGGGGGGAGGTACGAGCAGTACTTC.